The 9 T cell receptor beta chains in this list originate from one sample, sequenced in a study of blood T cells in healthy people across ages. A second PCR, run for about 7 to 11 cycles, used a sample-barcoded 5' primer plus a J-beta primer mix. A single record per CDR3 protein comes from TCRdb applying MiXCR to the 5' RACE reads. Among roughly 640,000 distinct CDR3 sequences listed, about 30% were seen once. Sequenced sample: blood. The receptors were gathered from an elderly woman in good health.

The V gene is TRBV29-1, the J gene TRBJ2-7; a possible D gene is TRBD1 (6 bases). The CDR3 has 13 residues. V lost 3 bases and J 3 bases, leaving 12 bases between the germline ends. Germline V gene sequence: CDR1 SQVTM, CDR2 ANQGSEA. The CDR3 here is CSVEGGGLYEQYF. CDR3 DNA: TGCAGCGTTGAGGGTGGGGGCCTCTACGAGCAGTACTTC.

The chain links TRBV6-1 to TRBJ2-5, with D possibly being TRBD1 or TRBD2 (5 bases each). CDR1 and CDR2 (germline): MNHNS, SASEGT. The CDR3 is 16 amino acids. V was shortened by 2 bases and J by 1 base, with 14 bases between the two germline ends. This CDR3 reads CASSEFWAGTQETQYF. In DNA form, the CDR3 reads TGTGCCAGCAGTGAATTTTGGGCAGGGACCCAAGAGACCCAGTACTTC.

This clonotype was seen a handful of times. A much larger clone differs by one base, so this may be a read error. The V and J genes are TRBV20-1 and TRBJ2-3, with 9 bases matching TRBD2. This CDR3 has 15 amino acids. From germline, CDR1 is DFQATT and CDR2 SNEGSKA (reference sequence). CDR3 in amino acids: CSAEGERGDTDTRYF. As DNA, the CDR3 is TGCAGTGCCGAGGGGGAGCGGGGGGACACAGATACGCGGTATTTT.

This clonotype was found many times. This chain joins TRBV4-2 and TRBJ1-2, with D possibly matching TRBD1 (5 bases). V shed 4 bases and J shed 6 bases, with 18 bases lying between them. The germline V gene encodes CDR1 LGHNA and CDR2 YNFKEQ. The CDR3 is 15 residues long. The CDR3 DNA reads as TGTGCCAGCAGCCTCCCCCTCGGGCAGGGTGATGGCTACACCTTC. It translates to CASSLPLGQGDGYTF.

As for this clonotype: Possible read error: a much larger clone is one base away. This sequence joins TRBV9 and TRBJ2-1; perhaps TRBD1 as D (6 bases). Germline CDR1 and CDR2: SGDLS and YYNGEE. CDR3 length equals 15 residues. The V gene lost 1 base and the J gene lost 8 bases, with 16 bases spanning the gap. The CDR3 loop reads CASSVRGFQAHEQFF. The DNA for the CDR3 is TGTGCCAGCAGCGTAAGGGGGTTTCAGGCCCATGAGCAGTTCTTC.

Regarding this clonotype: Given a much more abundant clone one base away, this may be a read error. This chain connects TRBV30 to TRBJ2-7; D unresolved. CDR1 is GTSNPN and CDR2 is SVGIG in the germline V gene (reference sequence). The CDR3 sequence is 12 residues long. V lost 2 bases and J lost 1, with 6 bases in between. The chain's CDR3 is CAWSSVSYEQYF. Here the CDR3 DNA reads TGTGCCTGGAGTTCAGTTTCCTACGAGCAGTACTTC.

The chain employs TRBV10-3 and TRBJ2-7; no clear D gene. The V and J ends lost 0 bases and 0 bases respectively, with 9 bases between them. CDR3 size: 15 residues. Germline CDR1 ENHRY, CDR2 SYGVKD. The CDR3 loop is CAISESKSRSYEQYF. The CDR3 DNA sequence: TGTGCCATCAGTGAGTCGAAGTCACGCTCCTACGAGCAGTACTTC.

This chain uses TRBV6-1 with TRBJ1-2; 9 bases match TRBD1. This CDR3 has 18 residues. With 4 bases clipped from V and 7 bases from J, the junction kept 19 bases outside the gene matches. Germline loops: CDR1 MNHNS, CDR2 SASEGT. CDR3 sequence reads: CASSATLQGAASVGGYTF. For the CDR3, the DNA is TGTGCCAGCAGTGCTACCTTACAGGGGGCGGCCTCTGTGGGTGGCTACACCTTC.

This clonotype was observed a few times. CDR3 amino acids: CASSPLPGGSETQYF. DNA of the CDR3: TGCGCCAGCAGCCCACTCCCGGGGGGCTCGGAGACCCAGTACTTC. J is TRBJ2-5 and V is TRBV5-1; D is possibly TRBD2 (7 bases). V lost 4 bases to trimming and J lost 5 bases, with 18 bases between them. Germline values: CDR1 SGHRS, CDR2 YFSETQ. The CDR3 loop spans 15 amino acids.